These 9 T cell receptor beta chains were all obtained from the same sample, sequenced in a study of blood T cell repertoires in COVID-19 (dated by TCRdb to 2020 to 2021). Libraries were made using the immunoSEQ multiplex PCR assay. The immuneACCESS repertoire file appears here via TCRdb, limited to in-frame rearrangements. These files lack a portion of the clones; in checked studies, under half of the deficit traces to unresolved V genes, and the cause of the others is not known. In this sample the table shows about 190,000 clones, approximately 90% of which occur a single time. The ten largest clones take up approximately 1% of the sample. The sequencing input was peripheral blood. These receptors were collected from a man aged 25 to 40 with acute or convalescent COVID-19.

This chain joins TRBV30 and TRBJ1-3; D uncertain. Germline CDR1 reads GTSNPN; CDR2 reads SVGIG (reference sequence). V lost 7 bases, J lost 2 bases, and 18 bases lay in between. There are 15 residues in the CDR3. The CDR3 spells CASSPFLSPGNTIYF. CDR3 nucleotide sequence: TGTGCCTCCTCTCCCTTTTTGAGTCCTGGAAACACCATATATTTT.

The CDR3 loop reads CASSLAGTYEQYF. CDR3 DNA sequence: TGTGCCAGCAGCTTGGCAGGTACCTACGAGCAGTACTTC. The J gene is TRBJ2-7, the V gene TRBV5-4; D remains unclear. This CDR3 has 13 residues. V gave up 0 bases and J gave up 2 bases, with 6 bases separating them. CDR1 is SGHNT, CDR2 YYREEE, per germline (reference sequence).

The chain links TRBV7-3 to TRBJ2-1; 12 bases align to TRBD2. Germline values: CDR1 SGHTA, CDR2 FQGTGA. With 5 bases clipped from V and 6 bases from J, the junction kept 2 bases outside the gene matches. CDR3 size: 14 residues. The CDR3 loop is CASSRGLAGNEQFF. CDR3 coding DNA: TGTGCCAGCAGCAGGGGACTAGCGGGCAATGAGCAGTTCTTC.

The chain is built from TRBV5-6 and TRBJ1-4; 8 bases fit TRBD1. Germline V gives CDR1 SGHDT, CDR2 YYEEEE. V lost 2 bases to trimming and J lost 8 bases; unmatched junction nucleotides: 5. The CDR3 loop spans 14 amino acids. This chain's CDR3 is CASSFGQGSEKLFF. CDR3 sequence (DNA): TGTGCCAGCAGCTTCGGACAGGGTAGCGAAAAACTGTTTTTT.

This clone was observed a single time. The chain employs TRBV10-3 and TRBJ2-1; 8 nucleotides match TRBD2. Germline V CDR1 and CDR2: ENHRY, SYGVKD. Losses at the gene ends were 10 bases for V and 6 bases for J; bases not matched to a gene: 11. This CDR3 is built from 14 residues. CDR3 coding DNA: TGTGCCAGCACTTCAGCGGGAGTGGGCAATGAGCAGTTCTTC. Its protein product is CASTSAGVGNEQFF.

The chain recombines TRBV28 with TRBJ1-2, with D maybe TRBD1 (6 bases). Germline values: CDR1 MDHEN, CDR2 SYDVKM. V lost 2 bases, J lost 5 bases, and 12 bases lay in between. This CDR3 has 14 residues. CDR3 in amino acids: CASSLMDSRYGYTF. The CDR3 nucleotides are TGTGCCAGCAGTTTAATGGACAGCCGATATGGCTACACCTTC.

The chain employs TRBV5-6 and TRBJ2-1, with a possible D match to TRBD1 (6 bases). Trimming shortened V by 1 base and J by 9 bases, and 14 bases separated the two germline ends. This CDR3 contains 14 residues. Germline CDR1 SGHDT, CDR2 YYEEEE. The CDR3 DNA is TGTGCCAGCAGCTTGCCTCAGGGGTGGGGTGAGCAGTTCTTC. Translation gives CASSLPQGWGEQFF. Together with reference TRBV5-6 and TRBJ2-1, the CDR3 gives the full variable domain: DAGVTQSPTHLIKTRGQQVTLRCSPKSGHDTVSWYQQALGQGPQFIFQYYEEEERQRGNFPDRFSGHQFPNYSSELNVNALLLGDSALYLCASSLPQGWGEQFFGPGTRLTVL.

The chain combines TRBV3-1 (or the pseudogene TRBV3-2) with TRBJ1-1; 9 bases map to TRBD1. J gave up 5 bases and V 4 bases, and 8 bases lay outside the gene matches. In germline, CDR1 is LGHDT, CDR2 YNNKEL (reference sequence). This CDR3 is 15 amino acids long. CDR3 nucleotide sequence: TGTGCCAGCAGCCCCCGGTTGGGGACAGGGACTGAAGCTTTCTTT. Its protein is CASSPRLGTGTEAFF.

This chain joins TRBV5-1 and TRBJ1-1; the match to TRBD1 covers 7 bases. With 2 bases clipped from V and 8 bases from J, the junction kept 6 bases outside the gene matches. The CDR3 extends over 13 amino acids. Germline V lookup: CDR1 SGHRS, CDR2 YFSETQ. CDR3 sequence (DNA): TGCGCCAGCAGCTTAGACAGGGCCCCCGAAGCTTTCTTT. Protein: CASSLDRAPEAFF.